Described below is a single T cell receptor (beta chain) sequence and its context. Its specificity is not known. TCRbeta library construction was performed incorporating unique molecular identifiers. TCRdb used MiXCR to reprocess the PCR reads, holding one entry per CDR3 protein. Here the sample spans hundreds of thousands of distinct CDR3 sequences, about 16% being singletons. This sample was taken from a study of T-cell reconstitution after alpha-beta-depleted transplantation in children. Whole-study results and caveats: Once a year had passed after transplant, T-cell counts and diversity came mostly from newly produced T cells. It was surviving recipient T cells and thymic progenitors that gave some patients high TCRbeta diversity at day 60. Several hundred graft clones that had expanded were reportedly the source of alpha-beta T cells about two months after transplant.

V was shortened by 0 bases and J by 4 bases, with 13 bases between the two germline ends. CDR3 length: 15 amino acids. The germline V gene encodes CDR1 SGDLS and CDR2 YYNGEE. The rearrangement uses TRBV9 and TRBJ2-5; D call uncertain. The sequenced sample was PBMCs, mostly from graft donor cells, obtained 360 days after TCRalphabeta/CD19-depleted stem cell transplant. This sequence originates from a male patient aged 2 to 9 who had a stem cell transplant for acute lymphoblastic leukemia, so the T cells may come from the graft donor. CDR3 sequence: CASSVGGRLRETQYF. CDR3 nucleotide sequence: TGTGCCAGCAGCGTAGGAGGCAGATTAAGAGAGACCCAGTACTTC.